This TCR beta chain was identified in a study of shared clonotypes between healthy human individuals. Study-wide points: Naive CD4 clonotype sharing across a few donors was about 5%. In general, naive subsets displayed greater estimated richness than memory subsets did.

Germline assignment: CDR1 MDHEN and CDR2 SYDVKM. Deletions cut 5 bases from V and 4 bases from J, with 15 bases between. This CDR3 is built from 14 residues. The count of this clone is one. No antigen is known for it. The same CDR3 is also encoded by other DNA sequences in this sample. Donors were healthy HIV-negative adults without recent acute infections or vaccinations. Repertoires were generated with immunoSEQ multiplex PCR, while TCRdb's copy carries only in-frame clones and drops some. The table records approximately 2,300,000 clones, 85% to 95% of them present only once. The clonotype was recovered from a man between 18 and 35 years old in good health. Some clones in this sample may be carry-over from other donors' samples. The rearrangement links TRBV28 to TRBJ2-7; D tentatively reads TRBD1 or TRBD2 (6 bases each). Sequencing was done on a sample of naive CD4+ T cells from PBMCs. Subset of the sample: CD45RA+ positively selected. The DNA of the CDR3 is TGTGCCAGCAGTCTTGGCGGGACACTTTACGAGCAGTACTTC. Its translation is CASSLGGTLYEQYF.